This T cell receptor (beta chain) was identified during a study of blood T cell repertoires in COVID-19. The CDR3 runs 15 residues. Germline V gene sequence: CDR1 MNHEY, CDR2 SMNVEV (reference sequence). The germline V and J ends were trimmed by 6 bases and 3 bases, with 16 bases remaining between them. Authors' analysis steps: Nucleated cell number was recorded as an estimate derived from reference gene primer amplification. The method was immunoSEQ multiplex PCR; TCRdb's version includes in-frame clones alone and lacks a portion of them. That table furnishes V, J and clone size, whereas the DNA furnished D and trimming. The sample has about 140,000 clones, around nine tenths seen once; the top ten hold under 6.5%.

The J gene is TRBJ2-3, the V gene TRBV27, with a weak D call TRBD1 (6 bases). The receptor was derived from a human donor in a cohort sampled during active COVID-19. The sequenced sample consisted of peripheral blood. CDR3 sequence (DNA): TGTGCCAGCAGGAACAGGGTCGGGCGGACAGATACGCAGTATTTT. It encodes CASRNRVGRTDTQYF.